The 3 T cell receptor beta chains presented below share a single source sample, sequenced in a study of blood T cell repertoires in COVID-19. Assay used: immunoSEQ multiplex PCR; TCRdb lists only in-frame clones, some missing. The sample lists 150,000 or so clones; 83% were seen once. The sample taken for sequencing was peripheral blood. These receptors all stem from an older woman with COVID-19, enrolled during active disease.

The chain couples TRBV18 to TRBJ1-5; tentatively, D is TRBD1 (6 bases). The CDR3 has 14 residues. V lost 4 bases and J 8 bases, leaving 15 bases between the germline ends. Per the germline V gene, CDR1 is KGHSH and CDR2 is LQKENI. As DNA, the CDR3 is TGTGCCAGCTCACTGGGCAGGGGCCGGGAGCCCCAGCATTTT. This encodes CASSLGRGREPQHF.

This clone was picked up a small number of times. The chain recombines TRBV6-4 with TRBJ1-6, with 8 positions matching TRBD1. The CDR3 length is 14 residues. In germline, CDR1 is MRHNA, CDR2 SNTAGT. With 6 bases clipped from V and 6 bases from J, the junction kept 4 bases outside the gene matches. CDR3 in amino acids: CASSQDRGNSPLHF. The DNA of the CDR3 is TGTGCCAGCAGCCAAGACAGGGGTAATTCACCCCTCCACTTT.

The CDR3 sequence is CASSLRGQGERVNQPQHF. In nucleotides, the CDR3 is TGTGCCAGCAGTTTAAGGGGACAGGGGGAAAGGGTGAATCAGCCCCAGCATTTT. This chain links TRBV27 with TRBJ1-5, with 11 positions matching TRBD1. Germline V gives CDR1 MNHEY, CDR2 SMNVEV (reference sequence). This CDR3 has 18 residues. V dropped 2 bases and J dropped 4; count of bases not matched to a gene: 10.